These 21 T cell receptor beta chains were all obtained from the same sample, sequenced in a study of cytomegalovirus exposure and HLA in healthy donors. PCR involved 60 Vbeta and 13 Jbeta primers. Repertoires were generated with immunoSEQ multiplex PCR, while TCRdb's copy carries only in-frame clones and drops some. The sample lists some 130,000 clones, around 77% occurring once. Material for sequencing was PBMCs. These receptors came from a man aged 25 to 45 in good health and CMV-seronegative.

This clone appeared a few times. The rearrangement links TRBV7-8 to TRBJ1-5, with D perhaps matching TRBD1 (6 bases). The V end was cut by 1 base, the J end by 5 bases, with 12 bases between. Germline V gene data show CDR1 as SGHVS and CDR2 as FQNEAQ. The CDR3 length is 15 residues. CDR3 sequence (DNA): TGTGCCAGCAGCTTAGGCGGACAGCGATATCAGCCCCAGCATTTT. Its translation: CASSLGGQRYQPQHF.

The chain links TRBV5-4 to TRBJ2-5; D is unclear. The CDR3 covers 12 residues. The germline V gene has CDR1 SGHNT and CDR2 YYREEE (reference sequence). V shed 0 bases and J shed 7 bases, with 7 bases lying between them. CDR3 sequence reads: CASSLELGTQYF. CDR3 coding DNA: TGTGCCAGCAGCTTGGAACTTGGGACCCAGTACTTC.

The chain employs TRBV7-8 and TRBJ2-7; D is unclear. CDR3 size: 15 residues. With 5 bases removed from V and 3 bases from J, the gap between germline ends came to 17 bases. The germline V gene has CDR1 SGHVS and CDR2 FQNEAQ. In nucleotides, the CDR3 is TGTGCCAGCAGCGCCCTTTCCCTAGACCACTACGAGCAGTACTTC. It yields the protein CASSALSLDHYEQYF.

The chain uses TRBV2 and TRBJ1-5; 8 bases match TRBD1. The CDR3 loop spans 15 amino acids. Trimming removed 5 bases from V and 2 bases from J; junction bases left unmatched: 5. Germline V gene data show CDR1 as SNHLY and CDR2 as FYNNEI. CDR3 in amino acids: CASSQQGDGNQPQHF. In DNA, the CDR3 is TGTGCCAGCAGTCAACAGGGGGACGGCAATCAGCCCCAGCATTTT.

Only a few counts were recorded for this clone. The chain carries TRBV5-1 and TRBJ2-3; 11 positions match TRBD2. CDR1 is SGHRS and CDR2 is YFSETQ in the germline V gene. CDR3 length: 16 amino acids. Trimming at V came to 4 bases and at J to 2 bases, leaving 6 bases not matched to a gene. The CDR3 loop reads CASSPGTSGTTDTQYF. CDR3 coding DNA: TGCGCCAGCAGCCCTGGGACTAGCGGAACCACAGATACGCAGTATTTT.

The chain uses TRBV5-1 and TRBJ2-5; 7 nucleotides line up with TRBD1. CDR3 length: 16 amino acids. Germline trimming cut 4 bases from V and 5 bases from J; bases unmatched to any gene: 14. CDR1 is SGHRS and CDR2 is YFSETQ in the germline V gene. The CDR3 coding sequence is TGCGCCAGCAGCCAGGACCCGACAGGGATGTACGAGACCCAGTACTTC. It is translated as CASSQDPTGMYETQYF.

The chain combines TRBV5-4 with TRBJ1-1; the D gene is possibly TRBD1 (5 bases). V was clipped by 4 bases and J by 0 bases, with 7 bases between them. This CDR3 has 13 amino acids. Germline V gene data show CDR1 as SGHNT and CDR2 as YYREEE (reference sequence). CDR3 residues: CASSGHLNTEAFF. CDR3 coding DNA: TGTGCCAGCAGCGGACACTTGAACACTGAAGCTTTCTTT.

The chain employs TRBV5-6 and TRBJ2-1, with 9 bases fitting TRBD1. Germline CDR1 reads SGHDT; CDR2 reads YYEEEE. Losses at the gene ends were 3 bases for V and 5 bases for J; bases not matched to a gene: 6. The CDR3 runs to 15 residues. This chain's CDR3 is CASSSKDRGDNEQFF. CDR3 nucleotide sequence: TGTGCCAGCAGCTCAAAGGACAGGGGAGACAATGAGCAGTTCTTC.

CDR3 DNA sequence: TGTGCCAGCAGCCCCGGGACAGGCAGTTTAGAGCAGTACTTC. It yields the protein CASSPGTGSLEQYF. V is TRBV7-3 and J is TRBJ2-7; 8 bases are a match to TRBD1. Germline trimming cut 5 bases from V and 7 bases from J; bases unmatched to any gene: 10. The germline gives CDR1 SGHTA, CDR2 FQGTGA. This CDR3 has 14 residues.

In the case of this clone: This specimen includes other DNA sequences encoding the same CDR3. The rearrangement links TRBV2 to TRBJ1-5; D may be TRBD1 (5 bases). CDR1 is SNHLY, CDR2 FYNNEI, per germline. V was pared by 2 bases and J by 6 bases, with 11 bases between. The CDR3 runs to 14 residues. CDR3 sequence (DNA): TGTGCCAGCAGTGAACAGGGCCTGGGTCAGCCCCAGCATTTT. Protein: CASSEQGLGQPQHF.

J is TRBJ1-2 and V is TRBV7-6, with a possible D match to TRBD1 (6 bases). CDR1 SGHVS and CDR2 FNYEAQ come from the germline V gene. Deletions cut 5 bases from V and 4 bases from J, with 17 bases between. This CDR3 is 15 amino acids long. The CDR3 protein is CASSPSGGASYGYTF. The DNA for the CDR3 is TGTGCCAGCAGCCCCTCGGGGGGGGCAAGCTATGGCTACACCTTC.

The CDR3 DNA sequence: TGCGCCAGCAGCTTACTAGCGGGACGACTAGGGAATACGCAGTATTTT. Protein sequence: CASSLLAGRLGNTQYF. The J gene is TRBJ2-3, the V gene TRBV5-1, with 10 bases fitting TRBD2. This CDR3 has 16 residues. V was clipped by 2 bases and J by 7 bases; unmatched bases: 10. Per the germline V gene, CDR1 is SGHRS and CDR2 is YFSETQ.

The V and J genes are TRBV7-2 and TRBJ1-3; D unresolved. CDR1 SGHTA and CDR2 FQGNSA come from the germline V gene. With 5 bases removed from V and 4 bases from J, the gap between germline ends came to 15 bases. The CDR3 consists of 15 residues. CDR3 in amino acids: CASSPSLLPGNTIYF. CDR3 nucleotide sequence: TGTGCCAGCAGCCCCTCCCTTCTACCCGGAAACACCATATATTTT.

V is TRBV18 and J is TRBJ2-5; D not resolved. CDR3 size: 13 residues. Germline assignment: CDR1 KGHSH and CDR2 LQKENI. V lost 0 bases to trimming and J lost 5 bases, with 7 bases between them. CDR3 amino acids: CASSPPVYETQYF. The CDR3 coding sequence is TGTGCCAGCTCACCACCGGTCTACGAGACCCAGTACTTC.

This clone has more than one count but fewer than ten. V and J are TRBV25-1 and TRBJ2-2; 11 nucleotides align to TRBD1. Germline assignment: CDR1 MGHDK and CDR2 SYGVNS. After removal of 4 bases from V and 6 bases from J, the junction contained 4 bases not matched to a gene. CDR3 length equals 15 residues. Here the CDR3 reads CASSAMGQGAGELFF. CDR3 bases: TGTGCCAGCAGTGCAATGGGACAGGGGGCCGGGGAGCTGTTTTTT. Supplemented by reference TRBV25-1 and TRBJ2-2, the full variable domain reads EADIYQTPRYLVIGTGKKITLECSQTMGHDKMYWYQQDPGMELHLIHYSYGVNSTEKGDLSSESTVSRIRTEHFPLTLESARPSHTSQYLCASSAMGQGAGELFFGEGSRLTVL.

The genes are TRBV19 and TRBJ2-1, with TRBD2 matching over 12 bases. CDR3 size: 14 residues. Per the germline V gene, CDR1 is LNHDA and CDR2 is SQIVND (reference sequence). V was clipped by 6 bases and J by 9 bases; unmatched bases: 6. Here the CDR3 DNA reads TGTGCCAGTAGGAAATCTAGCGGGAGGGTTGAGCAGTTCTTC. Protein: CASRKSSGRVEQFF.

The chain links TRBV25-1 to TRBJ2-7; 12 bases align to TRBD2. Germline CDR1 is MGHDK and CDR2 is SYGVNS. This CDR3 is 14 amino acids long. V dropped 2 bases and J dropped 5; count of bases not matched to a gene: 1. The CDR3 DNA reads TGTGCCAGCAGTGAACTAGCGGGAGGGCACGAGCAGTACTTC. Translation: CASSELAGGHEQYF.

The chain carries TRBV7-9 and TRBJ2-1; 7 bases fit TRBD2. The CDR3 consists of 14 residues. The germline V gene encodes CDR1 SEHNR and CDR2 FQNEAQ (reference sequence). V shed 5 bases, J shed 8 bases, and the junction held 9 bases outside the gene matches. The CDR3 region is CASSAPTSVDEQFF. The CDR3 nucleotides are TGTGCCAGCAGCGCACCCACTAGCGTCGATGAGCAGTTCTTC.

The chain is built from TRBV6-6 and TRBJ1-3, with D possibly matching TRBD1 (5 bases). Looked up from germline, CDR1 is MNHNY and CDR2 is SVGAGI (reference sequence). The CDR3 is made up of 15 amino acids. V lost 5 bases and J lost 0, with 11 bases in between. The DNA for the CDR3 is TGTGCCAGCAGTCTGCCCAGGGACTCTGGAAACACCATATATTTT. It is translated as CASSLPRDSGNTIYF.

As to this clone: Other nucleotide sequences from this sample produce the same CDR3. The CDR3 DNA reads TGTGCCAGCAGCTTAGGACAGTTCTACGAGCAGTACTTC. Translation gives CASSLGQFYEQYF. J is TRBJ2-7 and V is TRBV7-2, with D perhaps matching TRBD1 (5 bases). The CDR3 is made up of 13 amino acids. Germline CDR1 is SGHTA and CDR2 is FQGNSA. Trimming cost V 1 base and J 3 bases, with 7 bases left between them. Variable domain in full (rest from reference TRBV7-2 and TRBJ2-7): GAGVSQSPSNKVTEKGKDVELRCDPISGHTALYWYRQSLGQGLEFLIYFQGNSAPDKSGLPSDRFSAERTGGSVSTLTIQRTQQEDSAVYLCASSLGQFYEQYFGPGTRLTVT.

The chain carries TRBV9 and TRBJ2-3; TRBD1 aligns across 7 bases. Losses at the gene ends were 4 bases for V and 0 bases for J; bases not matched to a gene: 17. Germline V lookup: CDR1 SGDLS, CDR2 YYNGEE. CDR3 size: 19 residues. In DNA form, the CDR3 reads TGTGCCAGCAGCAGCGTAAAAAACCACAGGGGAGTTAGCACAGATACGCAGTATTTT. Protein: CASSSVKNHRGVSTDTQYF. Looking up the rest from reference TRBV9 and TRBJ2-3 gives the full variable domain: DSGVTQTPKHLITATGQRVTLRCSPRSGDLSVYWYQQSLDQGLQFLIQYYNGEERAKGNILERFSAQQFPDLHSELNLSSLELGDSALYFCASSSVKNHRGVSTDTQYFGPGTRLTVL.